The 31 T cell receptor beta chains reported below all come from one sample, sequenced in a study of TET2 disruption in CD19-targeted CAR T cells. Regarding treatment: autologous CTL019 cells: CD19 CAR with 4-1BB and CD3 zeta domains. These TCRs are of unknown antigen specificity. Produced via immunoSEQ multiplex PCR; TCRdb's table is partial and in-frame only. The data show 25,000 to 30,000 clones, and the top ten clones hold approximately 2%. Sample: CD8- CAR+ T cells sorted from cultured blood T cells, taken for CD19 CAR T cell therapy. The subset here: CD8-negative CAR-positive T cells from the infusion product. These receptors were obtained from a man between 65 and 85 years old with chronic lymphocytic leukemia.

Details on this clone: A junction boundary mismatches the germline segment, possibly from a read error. CDR3 DNA, as far as it was read: TGCGCCAGCAGCCTTCAGGTGGGGGACACCGGAGAG. Its translation: CASSLQVGDTGE. The complete CDR3 protein is CASSLQVGDTGELFF. The chain uses TRBV5-1 and TRBJ2-2; D might be TRBD1 (6 bases). With the read ending 3 residues before the CDR3 end, the germline J gene is used to fill in that end. The CDR3 totals 15 residues. Germline assignment: CDR1 SGHRS and CDR2 YFSETQ.

A note on this clone: The read is 3 residues too short to cover the CDR3 end, so that end is filled in from the germline J gene. The V call is TRBV7-6, the J call TRBJ2-3; the match to TRBD1 covers 12 bases. Germline CDR1 reads SGHVS; CDR2 reads FNYEAQ. Unmatched junction bases numbered 4, after V lost 0 bases and J lost 3 bases. The CDR3 runs to 17 residues. CDR3 region: CASSLAGTGGRTDTQYF. The CDR3 DNA, read in part, is TGTGCCAGCAGCTTAGCGGGGACAGGGGGCAGGACAGATACG. Drawing the rest from reference TRBV7-6 and TRBJ2-3, the complete variable domain is GAGVSQSPRYKVTKRGQDVALRCDPISGHVSLYWYRQALGQGPEFLTYFNYEAQQDKSGLPNDRFSAERPEGSISTLTIQRTEQRDSAMYRCASSLAGTGGRTDTQYFGPGTRLTVL.

As regards this clone: The read is 3 residues too short to cover the CDR3 end, so that end is filled in from the germline J gene. The chain uses TRBV18 and TRBJ2-4, with D tentatively TRBD2 (7 bases). From germline, CDR1 is KGHSH and CDR2 LQKENI. The CDR3 is made up of 14 amino acids. The part of the CDR3 DNA that was read is TGTGCCAGCTCACCGGGGGGGCCGGACTATGGT. Translated: CASSPGGPDYG. The complete CDR3 reads CASSPGGPDYGQYF.

Turning to this clone: The read halts 3 residues ahead of the CDR3 end, with the missing end drawn from the germline J gene. The chain uses TRBV10-3 and TRBJ2-4, with 12 positions matching TRBD1. This CDR3 is 16 amino acids long. Per germline, CDR1 ENHRY and CDR2 SYGVKD. CDR3 sequence: CAISDPGGQGAYGQYF. Incomplete CDR3 DNA: TGTGCCATCAGTGACCCCGGGGGACAGGGGGCCTATGGT.

A note on this clone: With the read ending 3 residues before the CDR3 end, the germline J gene is used to fill in that end. The chain links TRBV20-1 to TRBJ1-1, with TRBD1 matching 7 bases. Germline CDR1 and CDR2: DFQATT and SNEGSKA (reference sequence). V shed 2 bases, J shed 1 base, and the junction held 4 bases outside the gene matches. The CDR3 spans 14 residues. The CDR3 loop reads CSARSGQTNTEAFF. The CDR3 DNA, read in part, is TGCAGTGCTAGATCGGGACAGACGAACACTGAA.

As regards this clone: The read ends 3 residues shy of where the CDR3 ends; the end is completed using the germline J gene. Other nucleotide sequences from this sample produce the same CDR3. This chain links TRBV7-8 with TRBJ1-3, with TRBD1 identical over 7 bases. With 5 bases clipped from V and 2 bases from J, the junction kept 3 bases outside the gene matches. Germline CDR1 SGHVS, CDR2 FQNEAQ. This CDR3 region has 14 residues. CDR3 DNA (partial): TGTGCCAGCAGCCCAGGGGGAGCTGGAAACACC. Encoded protein: CASSPGGAGNT. In full, the CDR3 is CASSPGGAGNTIYF.

Regarding this clone: The read ends 3 residues before the CDR3 terminus; that terminus is restored from the germline J gene. The rearrangement uses TRBV25-1 and TRBJ1-1, with D tentatively TRBD1 (5 bases). In germline, CDR1 is MGHDK, CDR2 SYGVNS. The V and J ends lost 6 bases and 7 bases respectively, with 18 bases between them. The CDR3 covers 14 residues. The part of the CDR3 DNA that was read is TGTGCCAGCAGCGTGGGGGGAGGGTACGGTGAA. It translates to CASSVGGGYGE. The entire CDR3 sequence reads CASSVGGGYGEAFF.

The sequenced part of the CDR3 DNA is TGTGCCAGCAGTGTTTATGGAAACACC. This gives the protein CASSVYGNT. The whole CDR3 reads CASSVYGNTIYF. The chain couples TRBV12-3 or TRBV12-4 to TRBJ1-3; D remains ambiguous. The read ends 3 residues shy of where the CDR3 ends; the end is completed using the germline J gene. The V end was cut by 5 bases, the J end by 3 bases, with 5 bases between. This CDR3 contains 12 residues.

The CDR3 is CASTTGGRSNTEAFF. The CDR3 bases that were read are TGCGCCAGCACAACGGGGGGCAGGTCGAACACTGAA. J is TRBJ1-1 and V is TRBV5-1, with D perhaps TRBD1 (6 bases). Coverage ceases 3 residues before the CDR3 finishes, and the germline J gene fills in the end. The germline CDR1 and CDR2 sequences are SGHRS and YFSETQ. The V end was cut by 6 bases, the J end by 1 base, with 16 bases between. This CDR3 region has 15 residues.

Remarks on this clone: The CDR3 end falls 3 residues outside the read, so it is completed with the germline J gene. V and J are TRBV18 and TRBJ2-2; D assignment may be TRBD1 or TRBD2 (5 bases each). Per germline, CDR1 KGHSH and CDR2 LQKENI. V lost 4 bases, J lost 3 bases, and 6 bases lay in between. This CDR3 region has 13 residues. The CDR3: CASSRGDTGELFF. CDR3 DNA (partial): TGTGCCAGCTCACGAGGGGACACCGGGGAG.

Comments on this clone: The observed sequence ends 3 residues before the CDR3 terminus, with the missing tail filled in from the germline J gene. The rearrangement uses TRBV12-3 or TRBV12-4 and TRBJ1-1; D might be TRBD1 (5 bases). V lost 11 bases to trimming and J lost 0 bases, with 10 bases between them. The CDR3 has 12 amino acids. Incomplete CDR3 DNA: TGTGCCGGGGTGACAGTGAACACTGAA. Its protein product is CAGVTVNTE. Given in full, the CDR3 is CAGVTVNTEAFF.

As to this clone: The sequence runs out 3 residues before the end of the CDR3; the remainder is reconstructed from the germline J gene. The chain links TRBV19 to TRBJ1-5, with D perhaps matching TRBD1 (5 bases). Germline-derived CDR1 and CDR2 are LNHDA and SQIVND (reference sequence). The CDR3 has 17 amino acids. V was cut by 3 bases and J by 1 base, with 16 bases left in between. The CDR3 DNA, read in part, is TGTGCCAGTAGTATTTCGGCGCAGGGTCAAAGCAATCAGCCC. Protein sequence: CASSISAQGQSNQP. The full CDR3 is CASSISAQGQSNQPQHF.

On this clone itself: The read halts 3 residues ahead of the CDR3 end, with the missing end drawn from the germline J gene. The gene calls are TRBV11-2 and TRBJ2-7; tentatively, D is TRBD2 (7 bases). The V end was cut by 5 bases, the J end by 4 bases, with 18 bases between. The CDR3 sequence is 15 residues long. Germline CDR1 SGHAT, CDR2 FQNNGV. The sequenced CDR3 bases are TGTGCCAGCAGCACCCACCGGGGGGCGGGGTACGAG. Amino acids: CASSTHRGAGYE. The whole CDR3 region reads CASSTHRGAGYEQYF.

On this clone: The missing CDR3 end, 3 residues past where the read stops, is filled in from the germline J gene. The gene calls are TRBV7-8 and TRBJ1-2, with TRBD1 matching over 10 bases. This CDR3 is 14 amino acids long. Per the germline V gene, CDR1 is SGHVS and CDR2 is FQNEAQ. The CDR3 protein is CASSLRQGAETYTF. CDR3 DNA, as far as it was read: TGTGCCAGCAGCTTGAGACAGGGGGCAGAGACC.

A remark on this clone: Compared with germline, one end of the junction differs, possibly owing to a read error. Read coverage stops 3 residues before the CDR3 terminus; the germline J gene supplies the remainder. This same CDR3 is encoded by further DNA sequences in the sample. The chain has TRBV11-1 and TRBJ1-3; TRBD1 matches at 8 bases. The CDR3 covers 15 residues. Germline V CDR1 and CDR2: SGHAT, FQDESV (reference sequence). CDR3 region: CASRYDRGSGNTIYF. Partial CDR3 DNA: TGTGCCAGCAGATACGACAGGGGCTCTGGAAACACT.

As for this clone: The observed sequence ends 3 residues before the CDR3 terminus, with the missing tail filled in from the germline J gene. This chain uses TRBV6-2 or TRBV6-3 with TRBJ1-2; 9 nucleotides match TRBD1. Germline V CDR1 and CDR2: MNHEY, SVGEGT. V lost 5 bases, J lost 4 bases, and 5 bases stayed unmatched. CDR3 length equals 14 residues. Partial CDR3 DNA: TGTGCCAGCAGTGGTACAGGGGGCGGCTATGGC. Protein sequence: CASSGTGGGYG. The entire CDR3 is CASSGTGGGYGYTF.

As regards this clone: The read terminates 3 residues before the CDR3 end, so the remaining end is supplied by the germline J gene. The chain carries TRBV12-3 or TRBV12-4 and TRBJ1-3, with D possibly matching TRBD1 (5 bases). The CDR3 has 15 amino acids. V was pared by 3 bases and J by 2 bases, with 11 bases between. Incomplete CDR3 DNA: TGTGCCAGCAGTTTTTCGTCAGGGACTGGAAACACC. Residues: CASSFSSGTGNT. The whole CDR3 reads CASSFSSGTGNTIYF.

A remark on this clone: Read coverage stops 3 residues before the CDR3 terminus; the germline J gene supplies the remainder. The identical CDR3 is also encoded by other nucleotide sequences in the sample. The chain has TRBV19 and TRBJ1-2, with 8 bases lining up with TRBD1. Germline CDR1 reads LNHDA; CDR2 reads SQIVND (reference sequence). The CDR3 has 11 residues. Incomplete CDR3 DNA: TGTGCCAGTAGGACAGGGGCCGGC. Translating it yields CASRTGAG. The full CDR3 protein reads CASRTGAGYTF.

Regarding this clone: The CDR3 end falls 3 residues outside the read, so it is completed with the germline J gene. The chain combines TRBV19 with TRBJ2-3, with 13 nucleotides matching TRBD2. The CDR3 covers 15 residues. CDR1 is LNHDA, CDR2 SQIVND, per germline (reference sequence). V was clipped by 8 bases and J by 3 bases; unmatched bases: 5. The DNA read from the CDR3 is TGTGCCAGTGGACGGGGACTAGCGGGGACAGATACG. Translated, it gives CASGRGLAGTDT. The whole CDR3 region reads CASGRGLAGTDTQYF.

Remarks on this clone: Read data end 3 residues before the CDR3 end; the end is taken from the germline J gene. The V and J genes are TRBV14 and TRBJ2-5; 7 bases fit TRBD2. In germline, CDR1 is SGHDN, CDR2 FVKESK. Germline trimming cut 3 bases from V and 2 bases from J; bases unmatched to any gene: 9. This CDR3 has 16 residues. CDR3 DNA, as far as it was read: TGTGCCAGCAGCCAGTCCCGGCGGGAGATACAAGAGACC. Protein sequence: CASSQSRREIQET. The full CDR3 reads CASSQSRREIQETQYF.

In the case of this clone: The CDR3 is cut off 3 residues early in the read; its end comes from the germline J gene. V usage is TRBV18 and J usage is TRBJ1-2, with D maybe TRBD1 (5 bases). CDR3 size: 14 residues. Per germline, CDR1 KGHSH and CDR2 LQKENI. The CDR3 reads CASSGGRTNYDYTF. The CDR3 bases that were read are TGTGCCAGCTCGGGGGGACGGACTAACTACGAC.

The CDR3 loop is CASSLVRGQETAFF. The sequenced part of the CDR3 DNA is TGTGCCAGCAGCTTAGTCAGGGGACAAGAGACC. J is TRBJ1-1 and V is TRBV7-6; D is perhaps TRBD1 (6 bases). The sequence runs out 3 residues before the end of the CDR3; the remainder is reconstructed from the germline J gene. CDR3 length equals 14 residues. Germline assignment: CDR1 SGHVS and CDR2 FNYEAQ.

Worth noting for this clone: The read ends 3 residues early relative to the CDR3; the germline J gene fills the gap. The rearrangement uses TRBV5-4 and TRBJ2-7; D ambiguous. This CDR3 has 16 amino acids. V gave up 4 bases and J gave up 0 bases, with 17 bases separating them. The germline V gene encodes CDR1 SGHNT and CDR2 YYREEE (reference sequence). The CDR3 bases that were read are TGTGCCAGCAGCAACTACATCGGGTCGAGCTCCTACGAG. It is translated as CASSNYIGSSSYE. The whole CDR3 is CASSNYIGSSSYEQYF.

Notes on this clone: The sequenced fragment ends 3 residues before the CDR3 boundary, so the rest is inferred from the germline J gene. This chain connects TRBV30 to TRBJ2-3; the D is unclear. Deletions cut 0 bases from V and 0 bases from J, with 16 bases between. CDR3 length equals 17 residues. In germline, CDR1 is GTSNPN, CDR2 SVGIG (reference sequence). The covered CDR3 bases are TGTGCCTGGAGTGTAAGCACGCGGCGAACAAGCACAGATACG. Protein: CAWSVSTRRTSTDT. The whole CDR3 reads CAWSVSTRRTSTDTQYF.

Worth noting for this clone: Read coverage stops 3 residues before the CDR3 terminus; the germline J gene supplies the remainder. The J gene is TRBJ2-4, the V gene TRBV28; the match to TRBD1 covers 8 bases. Germline CDR1 reads MDHEN; CDR2 reads SYDVKM. This CDR3 contains 15 residues. The DNA read from the CDR3 is TGTGCCAGCAGGAGGACAGGGACTGGCAATCAGCCT. Amino acids: CASRRTGTGNQP. The full CDR3 is CASRRTGTGNQPQYF.

As regards this clone: The read stops 3 residues short of the end of the CDR3; the missing end is completed from the germline J gene. The chain joins TRBV6-2 or TRBV6-3 to TRBJ1-6, with D unresolved. The CDR3 has 15 amino acids. The V end lost 2 bases, the J end lost 6 bases, and 11 bases lay between the germline ends. Germline V gene data show CDR1 as MNHEY and CDR2 as SVGEGT. The CDR3 protein is CASSYEGRFNSPLHF. Partial CDR3 DNA: TGTGCCAGCAGTTACGAGGGCCGGTTTAATTCACCC.

Remarks on this clone: The read terminates 3 residues before the CDR3 end, so the remaining end is supplied by the germline J gene. V and J are TRBV30 and TRBJ1-1; the D is unclear. Germline CDR1 reads GTSNPN; CDR2 reads SVGIG (reference sequence). CDR3 length equals 13 residues. Trimming removed 4 bases at V and 0 bases at J, with 9 bases between. The sequenced part of the CDR3 DNA is TGTGCCTGGATGAAGGGTATGAACACTGAA. It yields the protein CAWMKGMNTE. In full, the CDR3 is CAWMKGMNTEAFF.

Concerning this clone: The read ends 3 residues before the CDR3 terminus; that terminus is restored from the germline J gene. Within the sample, other DNA sequences also encode this same CDR3. The chain joins TRBV18 to TRBJ1-3; 7 bases agree with TRBD1. The V gene's germline CDR1 is KGHSH and CDR2 LQKENI. V gave up 4 bases and J gave up 0 bases; unmatched junction bases: 6. This CDR3 contains 16 residues. The covered CDR3 bases are TGTGCCAGCTCACGCGAGACAGGGAACTCTGGAAACACC. Translation: CASSRETGNSGNT. The entire CDR3 sequence reads CASSRETGNSGNTIYF.

Judged by frequency, this clone is medium-sized. The sequenced fragment ends 3 residues before the CDR3 boundary, so the rest is inferred from the germline J gene. The rearrangement joins TRBV2 to TRBJ2-2; possibly TRBD2 for D (6 bases). V was cut by 4 bases and J by 5 bases, with 11 bases left in between. The CDR3 is 14 residues long. Germline assignment: CDR1 SNHLY and CDR2 FYNNEI. The part of the CDR3 DNA that was read is TGTGCCAGCAGTGCGCTGGGGGGTACCGGGGAG. Its protein product is CASSALGGTGE. The whole CDR3 is CASSALGGTGELFF.

As concerns this clone: The observed sequence ends 3 residues before the CDR3 terminus, with the missing tail filled in from the germline J gene. The chain employs TRBV18 and TRBJ1-2; 9 bases match TRBD1. The CDR3 loop spans 15 amino acids. Germline loops: CDR1 KGHSH, CDR2 LQKENI. Partial CDR3 DNA: TGTGCCAGCTCACAGGACAGGGGTCTATCGGTCGAC. This codes for CASSQDRGLSVD. The complete CDR3 reads CASSQDRGLSVDYTF.

Details on this clone: The sequence runs out 3 residues before the end of the CDR3; the remainder is reconstructed from the germline J gene. This chain uses TRBV10-3 with TRBJ1-1, with TRBD1 matching over 8 bases. Losses at the gene ends were 4 bases for V and 6 bases for J; bases not matched to a gene: 4. Germline assignment: CDR1 ENHRY and CDR2 SYGVKD. The CDR3 runs 13 residues. Incomplete CDR3 DNA: TGTGCCATCAGTGTACAGGGGGACCCTGAA. This codes for CAISVQGDPE. The complete CDR3 reads CAISVQGDPEAFF.